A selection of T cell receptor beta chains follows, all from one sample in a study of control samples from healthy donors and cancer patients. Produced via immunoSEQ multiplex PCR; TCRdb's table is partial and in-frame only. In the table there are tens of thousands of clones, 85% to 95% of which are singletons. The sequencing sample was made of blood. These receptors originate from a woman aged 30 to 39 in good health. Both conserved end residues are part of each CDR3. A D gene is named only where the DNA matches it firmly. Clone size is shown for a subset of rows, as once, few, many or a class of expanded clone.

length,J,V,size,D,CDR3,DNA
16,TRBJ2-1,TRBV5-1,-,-,CASSLGGASSYNEQFF,TGCGCCAGCAGCTTGGGAGGGGCGAGCTCCTACAATGAGCAGTTCTTC
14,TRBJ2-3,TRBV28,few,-,CASSFLSGTDTQYF,TGTGCCAGCAGTTTCCTTAGTGGCACAGATACGCAGTATTTT
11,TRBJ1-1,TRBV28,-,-,CASKWDTEAFF,TGTGCCAGCAAGTGGGACACTGAAGCTTTCTTT
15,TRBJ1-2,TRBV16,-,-,CASSLIAGIGNGYTF,TGTGCCAGCAGCCTAATCGCCGGGATAGGAAATGGCTACACCTTC
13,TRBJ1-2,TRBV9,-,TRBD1,CASSVGGQGRKAF,TGTGCCAGCAGCGTAGGGGGACAGGGCCGGAAGGCCTTC
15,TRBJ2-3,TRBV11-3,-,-,CASSLVWEATDTQYF,TGTGCCAGCAGCTTAGTGTGGGAGGCCACAGATACGCAGTATTTT
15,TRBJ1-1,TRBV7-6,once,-,CASSPQAGENTEAFF,TGTGCCAGCAGCCCCCAAGCAGGGGAGAACACTGAAGCTTTCTTT
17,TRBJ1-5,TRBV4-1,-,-,CASSQGAILLRVQPQHF,TGCGCCAGCAGCCAAGGAGCAATCCTACTGAGGGTTCAGCCCCAGCATTTT
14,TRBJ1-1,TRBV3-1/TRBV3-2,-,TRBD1,CASRSTGVNTEAFF,TGTGCCAGCAGGTCGACAGGGGTGAACACTGAAGCTTTCTTT
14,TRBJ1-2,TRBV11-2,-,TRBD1,CASSSGGQLYGYTF,TGTGCCAGCAGCTCAGGGGGACAGCTGTATGGCTACACCTTC
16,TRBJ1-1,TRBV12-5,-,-,CASGLPNSNLNTEAFF,TGTGCTAGTGGTTTGCCTAACAGTAACTTGAACACTGAAGCTTTCTTT
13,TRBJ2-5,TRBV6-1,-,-,CASNLGGQETQYF,TGTGCCAGCAATCTCGGGGGCCAAGAGACCCAGTACTTC
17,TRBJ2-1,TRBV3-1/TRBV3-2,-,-,CASSQVLGWGHGNEQFF,TGTGCCAGCAGCCAAGTTCTGGGTTGGGGACACGGCAATGAGCAGTTCTTC
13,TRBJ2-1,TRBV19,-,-,CASSVGTGTSSFF,-
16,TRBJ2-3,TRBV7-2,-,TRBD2,CASSLRVAGGTDTQYF,TGTGCCAGCAGCCTCCGGGTAGCGGGAGGAACAGATACGCAGTATTTT
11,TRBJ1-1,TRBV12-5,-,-,CASGLDTEAFF,TGTGCTAGTGGTTTAGACACTGAAGCTTTCTTT
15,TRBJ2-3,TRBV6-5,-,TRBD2,CASSLAVRIRNTQYF,TGTGCCAGCAGCCTAGCGGTCCGAATAAGGAATACGCAGTATTTT